The sequence of this T cell receptor (beta chain) was determined in a study of T cell responses to AZD1222 COVID-19 vaccine. The wider study: Combined were second doses at about 4 or about 12 weeks.

Trimming stripped 1 base from V and 4 bases from J, with 0 bases between. The length of the CDR3 is 11 residues. CDR1 LGHNA and CDR2 YNFKEQ come from the germline V gene. The data were produced by immunoSEQ multiplex PCR, yet TCRdb's version contains in-frame clones alone and is incomplete. The repertoire has under 200,000 clones, 90% to 95% of them found once; the top ten carry roughly 9.2%. The starting material was peripheral blood, obtained on day 0 of AZD1222 vaccination. The TCR comes from an adult in good health. This chain uses TRBV4-2 with TRBJ2-3; D is uncertain. The CDR3 here is CASSQADTQYF. The CDR3 nucleotides are TGTGCCAGCAGCCAAGCAGATACGCAGTATTTT.